The sequence of this TCR beta chain was determined in a study of T cell repertoires in cytomegalovirus infection. The wider study: Based on public TCR beta signatures, there were indications of CMV infection and of a matching HLA type. Broader study findings: HLA-C-restricted, CMV-specific TCR beta clonotypes were dominant ex vivo. There were carriers of CMV plus the relevant HLA, and cumulative public TCR beta family frequency identified them.

The CDR3 consists of 12 residues. V was cut by 6 bases and J by 5 bases, with 8 bases left in between. Germline values: CDR1 SNHLY, CDR2 FYNNEI. TCRdb called the reads again in MiXCR, with one record for every CDR3 protein. The sample lists approximately 70,000 distinct CDR3 sequences, approximately 22% seen once, with around three quarters in the top ten. This clonotype was recorded a few times. As yet, its antigen is unknown. Sequenced material: PBMCs, sequenced either directly or after in vitro stimulation (not recorded which). The receptor was isolated from a human donor in good health (CMV status not recorded). Some clones in this sample may be carry-over from other donors' samples. This chain connects TRBV2 to TRBJ2-1; D is uncertain. For the CDR3, the DNA is TGTGCCAGCAGCCAAGACCACAATGAGCAGTTCTTC. As protein: CASSQDHNEQFF. Variable domain in full (rest from reference TRBV2 and TRBJ2-1): EPEVTQTPSHQVTQMGQEVILRCVPISNHLYFYWYRQILGQKVEFLVSFYNNEISEKSEIFDDQFSVERPDGSNFTLKIRSTKLEDSAMYFCASSQDHNEQFFGPGTRLTVL.